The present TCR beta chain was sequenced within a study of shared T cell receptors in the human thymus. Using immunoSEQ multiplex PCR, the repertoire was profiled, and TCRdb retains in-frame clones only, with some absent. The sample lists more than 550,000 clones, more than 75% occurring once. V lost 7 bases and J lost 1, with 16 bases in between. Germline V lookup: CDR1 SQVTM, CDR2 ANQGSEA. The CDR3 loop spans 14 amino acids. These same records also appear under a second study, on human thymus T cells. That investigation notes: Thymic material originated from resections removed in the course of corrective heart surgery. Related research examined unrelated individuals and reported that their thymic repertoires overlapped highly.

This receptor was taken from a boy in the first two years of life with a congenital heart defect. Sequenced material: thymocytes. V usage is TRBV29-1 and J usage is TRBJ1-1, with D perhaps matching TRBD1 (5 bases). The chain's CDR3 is CSGRGGSGNTEAFF. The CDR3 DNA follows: TGCAGCGGACGCGGGGGATCGGGGAACACTGAAGCTTTCTTT.